Described below is a single TCR beta chain sequence and its context. The antigen it recognizes is unknown. No clone much larger than this one lies a single base away; base qualities are absent. V is pared back by 5 bases and J by 6 bases, with 17 bases lying between the germline termini. The germline V gene (reference sequence) specifies SGHAT as CDR1 and FQDESV as CDR2. The CDR3 contains 15 residues, cysteine and phenylalanine counted. The sequence is cut down to CDR3 DNA, 45 bases in frame from base 1. These data are taken from a study of yellow fever vaccine responses in identical twins (dated by TCRdb to 2017 to 2018). Background for the entire study: In identical twins, the study followed T cell clones that responded to the vaccine with precision. General findings and caveats noted by the study authors: According to the authors, the vaccine-induced T cell response in identical twins seemed to be partly convergent and partly specific to each individual.

Library preparation was by RT-PCR. Sequencing used an Illumina HiSeq 2500. TCRdb reran the public reads through fastp at Q25 and MiXCR, keeping productive beta chains. Under each unique CDR3 protein, matching rows form one entry showing the most common genes and DNA. The sample table holds 500 or so distinct CDR3 sequences, of which roughly 84% were seen once. Approximately 8% of the sample belongs to the ten largest clones. Source: T cells from blood (PBMCs), unsorted or a sorted subset (not recorded which), taken before or after yellow fever vaccination (not recorded which). The chain couples TRBV11-1 to TRBJ2-1; the D segment could be TRBD1, given 5 matching bases. The TCR comes from a female donor who received the yellow fever vaccine. The DNA reads TGTGCCAGCAGCCCGACGATTTACAGGAGCAATGAGCAGTTCTTC. The encoded protein is CASSPTIYRSNEQFF. The entire variable domain, with the stretches around the CDR3 drawn from the reference TRBV11-1 and TRBJ2-1 proteins, is EAEVAQSPRYKITEKSQAVAFWCDPISGHATLYWYRQILGQGPELLVQFQDESVVDDSQLPKDRFSAERLKGVDSTLKIQPAELGDSAMYLCASSPTIYRSNEQFFGPGTRLTVL.